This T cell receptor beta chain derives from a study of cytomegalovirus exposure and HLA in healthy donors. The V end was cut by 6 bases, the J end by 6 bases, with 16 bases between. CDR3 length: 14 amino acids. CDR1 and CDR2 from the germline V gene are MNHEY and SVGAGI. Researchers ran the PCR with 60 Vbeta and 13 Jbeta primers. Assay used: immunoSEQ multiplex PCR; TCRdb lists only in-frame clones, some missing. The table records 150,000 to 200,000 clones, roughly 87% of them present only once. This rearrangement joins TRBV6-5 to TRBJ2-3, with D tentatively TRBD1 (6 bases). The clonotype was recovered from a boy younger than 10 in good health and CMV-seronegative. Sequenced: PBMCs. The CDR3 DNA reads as TGTGCCAGCAGCCGCCAGGGGCTCCTCGATACGCAGTATTTT. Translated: CASSRQGLLDTQYF.